This T cell receptor beta chain derives from a study of blood T cells in healthy people across ages. It was with a sample-barcoded 5' primer and a J-beta primer mix that a second PCR of roughly 7 to 12 cycles was run. The authors tagged each cDNA molecule using a template-switch adaptor with 12 random nucleotides. MiXCR, applied by TCRdb to the 5' RACE reads, yields one record per CDR3 protein. Of 750,000 to 1,000,000 distinct CDR3 sequences listed, under 35% were seen once; the top ten hold around 9.6%. The V end lost 8 bases, the J end lost 1 base, and 17 bases lay between the germline ends. The CDR3 extends over 15 amino acids. This sample also appeared in a second study, on T cells of mothers and their children. That report notes: Samples were obtained from a few healthy Caucasian mothers and their six children.

Specimen: blood. The origin of this receptor is a middle-aged woman in good health. This chain joins TRBV23-1 and TRBJ2-5; TRBD1 is a possible D gene (6 bases). TRBV23-1 is marked as an open reading frame, function uncertain. The CDR3 sequence: CASPFRQVTQETQYF. The DNA of the CDR3 is TGCGCCAGCCCATTCCGACAGGTCACCCAAGAGACCCAGTACTTC.